This TCR beta chain was documented in a study of shared clonotypes between healthy human individuals. About this clone itself: An end of the junction does not agree with germline; a read error may underlie this.

Germline CDR1 SGHTS, CDR2 YDEGEE. The length of the CDR3 is 14 residues. CD8 cells classed as naive were CD45RO-negative and positively selected for CCR7, excluding terminally differentiated effector memory CD45RA+ cells. All donors were healthy HIV-negative adults lacking recent acute infections or vaccinations. Data came from immunoSEQ multiplex PCR; TCRdb stores just in-frame clones and leaves some out. The sample shows about 2 million clones, less than 95% of them seen only once. Sequenced: naive CD8+ T cells sorted from blood. This chain links TRBV5-8 with TRBJ2-7, with TRBD2 matching 7 bases. This clonotype originated in a man aged 18 to 30 in good health. CDR3: CASSLGEGPAPYDF. The CDR3, as DNA: TGTGCCAGCAGCTTGGGGGAGGGCCCTGCCCCCTATGACTTC.